Shown below are 28 T cell receptor beta chains from a single sample sequenced in a study of T cell responses to AZD1222 COVID-19 vaccine (dated by TCRdb to 2020 to 2023). The library was prepared using the immunoSEQ multiplex PCR assay. The table comes from immuneACCESS by way of TCRdb, which keeps in-frame sequences with V and J called. Part of the clones is missing from these tables; in studies checked, under half for an unresolved V gene and the rest for unknown reasons. The sample table lists 85,000 to 130,000 clones, 75% to 90% of them with a count of one. The top ten clones comprise about 8.7% of the sample. Read against the paper, the sample's time point label means: baseline before first vaccination. The sequencing used peripheral blood, collected on day 0 of AZD1222 vaccination. The origin of the receptors is an adult in good health.

The chain couples TRBV21-1 to TRBJ1-2. TRBV21-1 has pseudogene status. The CDR3 has 15 residues. The DNA for the CDR3 is TGTGCCAGCAGCAATGGAGGTAGAGGGCCTTATGGCTACACCTTC. Protein: CASSNGGRGPYGYTF.

This chain joins TRBV28 and TRBJ1-1, with 9 bases aligning to TRBD1. V was clipped by 4 bases and J by 5 bases; unmatched bases: 8. The germline V gene has CDR1 MDHEN and CDR2 SYDVKM. The length of the CDR3 is 15 residues. CDR3 nucleotide sequence: TGTGCCAGCAGTTCCCCGACAGGGGGGAAGACTGAAGCTTTCTTT. As protein: CASSSPTGGKTEAFF.

The rearrangement links TRBV6-6 to TRBJ2-7; no reliable D call. The CDR3 sequence is 13 residues long. Trimming took 5 bases from V and 3 from J, leaving 11 bases between them. The germline V gene encodes CDR1 MNHNY and CDR2 SVGAGI (reference sequence). The CDR3 reads CASSQPPNYEQYF. The CDR3 DNA reads as TGTGCCAGCAGTCAGCCCCCCAACTACGAGCAGTACTTC.

The CDR3 region has the DNA TGTGCCAGCAGTTATGGCGGGTCGGCAGATACGCAGTATTTT. Translated, it gives CASSYGGSADTQYF. The chain carries TRBV6-5 and TRBJ2-3, with D perhaps TRBD2 (5 bases). Germline assignment: CDR1 MNHEY and CDR2 SVGAGI. This CDR3 is 14 amino acids long. With 3 bases removed from V and 4 bases from J, the gap between germline ends came to 11 bases.

The J gene is TRBJ1-2, the V gene TRBV28, with D hard to call. Per the germline V gene, CDR1 is MDHEN and CDR2 is SYDVKM. With 5 bases removed from V and 8 bases from J, the gap between germline ends came to 21 bases. This CDR3 is built from 15 residues. The CDR3 loop reads CASSTIPIRDGGYTF. CDR3 sequence (DNA): TGTGCCAGCAGTACCATCCCTATTCGGGATGGGGGCTACACCTTC.

The J gene is TRBJ1-6, the V gene TRBV7-2; 7 bases align to TRBD1. V shed 5 bases, J shed 7 bases, and the junction held 8 bases outside the gene matches. The CDR3 extends over 15 amino acids. CDR1 SGHTA and CDR2 FQGNSA come from the germline V gene. The DNA for the CDR3 is TGTGCCAGCAGCCGTCAGACAGGGACCAATTCACCCCTCCACTTT. Its translation is CASSRQTGTNSPLHF.

A single count supports this clone. The CDR3: CASTSSSGDSYEQYF. CDR3 DNA sequence: TGTGCCAGCACTTCCTCTAGCGGGGATTCCTACGAGCAGTACTTC. The genes are TRBV27 and TRBJ2-7; 9 bases fit TRBD2. The trim removed 7 bases at V and 1 base at J, leaving 8 bases unmatched. The CDR3 runs 15 residues. CDR1 and CDR2 from the germline V gene are MNHEY and SMNVEV (reference sequence).

The chain recombines TRBV7-9 with TRBJ1-2, with 9 bases lining up with TRBD1. The germline V gene has CDR1 SEHNR and CDR2 FQNEAQ (reference sequence). Trimming removed 5 bases from V and 3 bases from J; junction bases left unmatched: 4. The CDR3 length is 14 residues. CDR3 amino acids: CASSPGTGYYGYTF. In DNA form, the CDR3 reads TGTGCCAGCAGCCCGGGGACAGGGTACTATGGCTACACCTTC.

The chain carries TRBV27 and TRBJ2-1; weak D call: TRBD1 (6 bases). V was cut by 2 bases and J by 12 bases, with 11 bases left in between. The CDR3 consists of 12 residues. Germline values: CDR1 MNHEY, CDR2 SMNVEV (reference sequence). DNA of the CDR3: TGTGCCAGCAGTTTAGGGGGCGCCCGGCAGTTCTTC. Translating gives CASSLGGARQFF.

This rearrangement joins TRBV27 to TRBJ2-7; 9 nucleotides agree with TRBD1. The CDR3 loop spans 15 amino acids. CDR1 MNHEY and CDR2 SMNVEV come from the germline V gene (reference sequence). V trimming: 7 bases; J trimming: 0 bases; junction bases outside the gene matches: 7. The CDR3 DNA is TGTGCCAGCAAACTACAGGGGGCAACCTCCTACGAGCAGTACTTC. Amino acid sequence: CASKLQGATSYEQYF.

This clone is a singleton in its sample. The rearrangement links TRBV12-3 or TRBV12-4 to TRBJ1-4; D unresolved. The V and J ends lost 5 bases and 5 bases respectively, with 6 bases between them. This CDR3 is built from 12 residues. The DNA of the CDR3 is TGTGCCAGCAGTCTAACGAATGAAAAACTGTTTTTT. Translated, it gives CASSLTNEKLFF.

The chain combines TRBV29-1 with TRBJ2-6; D unclear. Germline V gives CDR1 SQVTM, CDR2 ANQGSEA. This CDR3 is built from 15 residues. Deletions cut 5 bases from V and 2 bases from J, with 13 bases between. CDR3 in amino acids: CSVLPGAAGANVLTF. The CDR3 coding sequence is TGCAGCGTTCTACCAGGTGCGGCTGGGGCCAACGTCCTGACTTTC. Filled out from reference TRBV29-1 and TRBJ2-6, the complete variable domain reads SAVISQKPSRDICQRGTSLTIQCQVDSQVTMMFWYRQQPGQSLTLIATANQGSEATYESGFVIDKFPISRPNLTFSTLTVSNMSPEDSSIYLCSVLPGAAGANVLTFGAGSRLTVL.

The gene calls are TRBV25-1 and TRBJ2-2; no clear D. V lost 8 bases and J 5 bases, leaving 9 bases between the germline ends. There are 12 residues in the CDR3. Germline V CDR1 and CDR2: MGHDK, SYGVNS. The CDR3 region is CASRPPTGELFF. CDR3 nucleotides: TGTGCCAGCCGACCCCCGACCGGGGAGCTGTTTTTT.

V usage is TRBV5-1 and J usage is TRBJ1-1, with D tentatively TRBD1 (6 bases). V was trimmed by 1 base and J by 1 base, leaving 11 bases between them. CDR1 and CDR2 (germline): SGHRS, YFSETQ. The CDR3 contains 15 residues. CDR3 amino acids: CASSLTGSGNTEAFF. The DNA for the CDR3 is TGCGCCAGCAGCTTGACAGGGTCAGGGAACACTGAAGCTTTCTTT. Combining the CDR3 with reference TRBV5-1 and TRBJ1-1 gives the whole variable domain KAGVTQTPRYLIKTRGQQVTLSCSPISGHRSVSWYQQTPGQGLQFLFEYFSETQRNKGNFPGRFSGRQFSNSRSEMNVSTLELGDSALYLCASSLTGSGNTEAFFGQGTRLTVV.

This clone occurred once. This sequence joins TRBV5-1 and TRBJ1-6, with D unclear. CDR3 length equals 13 residues. CDR1 is SGHRS, CDR2 YFSETQ, per germline. V dropped 3 bases and J dropped 12 bases, with 13 bases sitting between them. CDR3 loop: CASSSWTGLPLHF. The CDR3 nucleotides read TGCGCCAGCAGCTCGTGGACTGGGTTACCCCTCCACTTT.

For this clone: A single base separates this from a much larger clone, so it may be a read error. J is TRBJ2-2 and V is TRBV25-1; D is uncertain. V lost 3 bases to trimming and J lost 1 base, with 6 bases between them. CDR1 is MGHDK, CDR2 SYGVNS, per germline. This CDR3 contains 14 residues. CDR3 in amino acids: CASSDTGNTGELFF. CDR3 DNA: TGTGCCAGCAGTGATACGGGGAACACCGGGGAGCTGTTTTTT.

The rearrangement joins TRBV19 to TRBJ1-1; no reliable D call. This CDR3 comprises 12 residues. The germline gives CDR1 LNHDA, CDR2 SQIVND (reference sequence). The germline V and J ends were trimmed by 8 bases and 3 bases, with 10 bases remaining between them. The CDR3 is CASSVRDTEAFF. CDR3 nucleotide sequence: TGTGCCAGTTCTGTACGGGACACTGAAGCTTTCTTT.

On this clone itself: This specimen includes other DNA sequences encoding the same CDR3. The rearrangement links TRBV27 to TRBJ2-1, with a possible D match to TRBD2 (5 bases). The germline CDR1 and CDR2 sequences are MNHEY and SMNVEV (reference sequence). V lost 2 bases to trimming and J lost 2 bases, with 7 bases between them. The CDR3 has 14 amino acids. The CDR3 is CASSLRTAYNEQFF. CDR3 in DNA: TGTGCCAGCAGTTTAAGGACTGCCTACAATGAGCAGTTCTTC.

This chain joins TRBV4-3 and TRBJ2-3; 7 bases fit TRBD2. With 1 base clipped from V and 4 bases from J, the junction kept 8 bases outside the gene matches. The CDR3 extends over 16 amino acids. From germline, CDR1 is LGHNA and CDR2 YSLEER. The CDR3 DNA follows: TGCGCCAGCAGCCAAGTCATCGGACTAGTTCCAGATACGCAGTATTTT. Its translation is CASSQVIGLVPDTQYF.

This chain connects TRBV11-2 to TRBJ1-5; D unclear. V lost 5 bases, J lost 7 bases, and 12 bases lay in between. This CDR3 contains 13 residues. Germline V gives CDR1 SGHAT, CDR2 FQNNGV. Here the CDR3 DNA reads TGTGCCAGCAGCAATACTAACAACCAGCCCCAGCATTTT. Its protein product is CASSNTNNQPQHF.

V usage is TRBV24-1 and J usage is TRBJ1-1; D is unresolved. The V gene lost 4 bases and the J gene lost 0 bases, with 5 bases spanning the gap. Germline-derived CDR1 and CDR2 are KGHDR and SFDVKD. This CDR3 has 13 residues. The CDR3 DNA sequence: TGTGCCACCAGTGAGAGTCTGAACACTGAAGCTTTCTTT. Its protein product is CATSESLNTEAFF.

The V and J genes are TRBV24-1 and TRBJ2-6; D remains unclear. V gave up 0 bases and J gave up 1 base, with 6 bases separating them. Germline lookup yields CDR1 KGHDR and CDR2 SFDVKD. The CDR3 length is 16 residues. The CDR3 reads CATSDLGRSGANVLTF. The CDR3 coding sequence is TGTGCCACCAGTGATTTGGGGCGTTCTGGGGCCAACGTCCTGACTTTC.

This clone showed up just once. The chain links TRBV27 to TRBJ1-2; 9 nucleotides agree with TRBD1. The CDR3 is 13 residues long. Unmatched junction bases numbered 4, after V lost 4 bases and J lost 7 bases. The germline V gene encodes CDR1 MNHEY and CDR2 SMNVEV (reference sequence). CDR3: CASSSTGGRGYTF. CDR3 DNA: TGTGCCAGCAGTTCTACAGGGGGCCGTGGCTACACCTTC.

The rearrangement links TRBV19 to TRBJ1-2; D is perhaps TRBD1 (5 bases). The CDR3 is made up of 15 amino acids. The germline V gene encodes CDR1 LNHDA and CDR2 SQIVND (reference sequence). V lost 5 bases to trimming and J lost 4 bases, with 17 bases between them. The CDR3 DNA follows: TGTGCCAGTAGTGGAGGCGGGAAAGGGGCCTATGGCTACACCTTC. This sequence encodes CASSGGGKGAYGYTF.

This clone was found once. This chain uses TRBV10-3 with TRBJ2-5; D possibly corresponds to TRBD2 (5 bases). Germline lookup yields CDR1 ENHRY and CDR2 SYGVKD. The CDR3 extends over 12 amino acids. Trimming stripped 0 bases from V and 10 bases from J, with 9 bases between. For the CDR3, the DNA is TGTGCCATCAGTGAGTCCTCACGGGGCCAGTACTTC. Translated, it gives CAISESSRGQYF.

This clone has just a few counts. This chain joins TRBV6-6 and TRBJ2-7; 9 nucleotides align to TRBD1. The V gene end was trimmed by 4 bases and the J gene end by 4 bases; junction bases not matched to a gene: 8. Germline V gene sequence: CDR1 MNHNY, CDR2 SVGAGI (reference sequence). The CDR3 covers 15 residues. The CDR3 DNA is TGTGCCAGCAGTTCTCCGGGACAGGGCGTATACGAGCAGTACTTC. The encoded protein is CASSSPGQGVYEQYF.

The genes are TRBV7-2 and TRBJ1-2, with a possible D match to TRBD1 (6 bases). This CDR3 comprises 17 residues. The germline V gene encodes CDR1 SGHTA and CDR2 FQGNSA. Trimming took off 3 bases at V and 0 bases at J, with 17 bases between the two ends. In DNA form, the CDR3 reads TGTGCCAGCAGCTTGGGGGGGGCGCGGGCGGCTAACTATGGCTACACCTTC. It translates to CASSLGGARAANYGYTF.

The chain has TRBV6-5 and TRBJ1-1; D is uncertain. Germline V gives CDR1 MNHEY, CDR2 SVGAGI. With 4 bases removed from V and 1 base from J, the gap between germline ends came to 10 bases. The CDR3 totals 14 residues. CDR3 coding DNA: TGTGCCAGCAGTTGGGAGGGCGCGAACACTGAAGCTTTCTTT. This encodes CASSWEGANTEAFF.